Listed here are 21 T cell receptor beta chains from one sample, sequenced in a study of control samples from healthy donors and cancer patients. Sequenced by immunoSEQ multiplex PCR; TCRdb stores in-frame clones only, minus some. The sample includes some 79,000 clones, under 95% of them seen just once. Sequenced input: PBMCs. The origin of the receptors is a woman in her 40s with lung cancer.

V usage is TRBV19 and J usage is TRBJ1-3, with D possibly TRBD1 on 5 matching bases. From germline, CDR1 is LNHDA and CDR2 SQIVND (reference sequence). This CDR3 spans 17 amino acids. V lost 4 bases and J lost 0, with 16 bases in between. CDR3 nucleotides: TGTGCCAGTAGTAAAAAACAGGCGACAAGCTCTGGAAACACCATATATTTT. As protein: CASSKKQATSSGNTIYF.

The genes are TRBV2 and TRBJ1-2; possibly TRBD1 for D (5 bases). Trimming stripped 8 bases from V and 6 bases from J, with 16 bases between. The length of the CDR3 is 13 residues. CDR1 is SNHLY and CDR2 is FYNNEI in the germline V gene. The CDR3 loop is CASADFLGDGYTF. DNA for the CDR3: TGTGCCAGCGCTGACTTCCTAGGGGATGGCTACACCTTC.

In nucleotides, the CDR3 is TGTGCCAGCAGCTTACTAGCGGGCTCCTACAATGAGCAGTTCTTC. Residues: CASSLLAGSYNEQFF. V and J are TRBV7-3 and TRBJ2-1, with TRBD2 matching over 8 bases. The CDR3 is made up of 15 amino acids. Looked up from germline, CDR1 is SGHTA and CDR2 is FQGTGA. V shed 2 bases and J 0 bases; nucleotides not matched to a gene: 0.

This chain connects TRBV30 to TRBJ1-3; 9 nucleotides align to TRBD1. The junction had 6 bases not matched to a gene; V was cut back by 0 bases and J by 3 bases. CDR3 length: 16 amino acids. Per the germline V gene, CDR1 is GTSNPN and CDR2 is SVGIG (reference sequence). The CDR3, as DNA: TGTGCCTGGAGTGTTCCGGGACAGGGTTTTGGAAACACCATATATTTT. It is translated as CAWSVPGQGFGNTIYF.

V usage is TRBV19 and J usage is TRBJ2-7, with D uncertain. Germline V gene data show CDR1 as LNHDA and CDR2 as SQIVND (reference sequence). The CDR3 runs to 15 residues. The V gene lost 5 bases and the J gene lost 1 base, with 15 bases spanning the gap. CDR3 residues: CASSSIDGSSYEQYF. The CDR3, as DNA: TGTGCCAGTAGTTCGATTGACGGCTCGTCCTACGAGCAGTACTTC.

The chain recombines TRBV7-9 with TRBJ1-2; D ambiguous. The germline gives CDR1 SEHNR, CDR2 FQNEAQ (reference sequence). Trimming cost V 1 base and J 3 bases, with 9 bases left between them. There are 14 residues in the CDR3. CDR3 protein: CASSLGVDYYGYTF. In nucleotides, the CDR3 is TGTGCCAGCAGCTTAGGCGTGGACTACTATGGCTACACCTTC.

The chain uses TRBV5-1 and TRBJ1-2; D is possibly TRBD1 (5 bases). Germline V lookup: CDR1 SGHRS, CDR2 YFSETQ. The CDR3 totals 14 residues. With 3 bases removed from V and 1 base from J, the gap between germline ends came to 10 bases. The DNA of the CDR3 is TGCGCCAGCAGCTCTGGGACGGGTAACTATGGCTACACCTTC. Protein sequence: CASSSGTGNYGYTF.

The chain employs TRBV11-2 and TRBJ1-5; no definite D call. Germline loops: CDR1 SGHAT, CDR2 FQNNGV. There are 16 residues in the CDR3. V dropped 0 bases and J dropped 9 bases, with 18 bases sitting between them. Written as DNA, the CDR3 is TGTGCCAGCAGCTTAGATACTGGTCGGTCCGGGCGGCCCCAGCATTTT. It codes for CASSLDTGRSGRPQHF.

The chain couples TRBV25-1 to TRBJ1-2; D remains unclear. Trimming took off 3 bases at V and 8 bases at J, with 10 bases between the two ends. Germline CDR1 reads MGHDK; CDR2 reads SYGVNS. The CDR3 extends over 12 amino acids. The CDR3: CASSDPTGGYTF. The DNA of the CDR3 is TGTGCCAGCAGTGACCCCACGGGGGGCTACACCTTC.

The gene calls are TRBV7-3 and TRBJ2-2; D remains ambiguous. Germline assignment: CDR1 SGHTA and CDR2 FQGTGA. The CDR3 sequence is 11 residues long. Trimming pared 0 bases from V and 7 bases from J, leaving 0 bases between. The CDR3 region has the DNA TGTGCCAGCAGCTTAACCGGGGAGCTGTTTTTT. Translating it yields CASSLTGELFF.

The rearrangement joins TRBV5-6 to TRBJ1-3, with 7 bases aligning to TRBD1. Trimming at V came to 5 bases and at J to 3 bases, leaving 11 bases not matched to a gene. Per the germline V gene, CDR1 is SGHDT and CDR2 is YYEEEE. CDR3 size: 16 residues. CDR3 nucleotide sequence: TGTGCCAGCAGGACACAGGGGAGTCTAGGTGGAAACACCATATATTTT. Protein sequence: CASRTQGSLGGNTIYF. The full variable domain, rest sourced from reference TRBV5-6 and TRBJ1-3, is DAGVTQSPTHLIKTRGQQVTLRCSPKSGHDTVSWYQQALGQGPQFIFQYYEEEERQRGNFPDRFSGHQFPNYSSELNVNALLLGDSALYLCASRTQGSLGGNTIYFGEGSWLTVV.

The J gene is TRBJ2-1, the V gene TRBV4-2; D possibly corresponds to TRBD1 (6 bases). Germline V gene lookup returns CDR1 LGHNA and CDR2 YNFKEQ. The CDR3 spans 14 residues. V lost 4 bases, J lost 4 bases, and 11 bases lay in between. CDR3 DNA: TGTGCCAGCAGCCCAGCAGGGGATTACAATGAGCAGTTCTTC. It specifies CASSPAGDYNEQFF.

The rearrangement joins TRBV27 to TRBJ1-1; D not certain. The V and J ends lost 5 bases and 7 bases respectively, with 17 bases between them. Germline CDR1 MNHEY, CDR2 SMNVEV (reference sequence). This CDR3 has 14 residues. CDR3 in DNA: TGTGCCAGCAGTAGCCCCGGGGTAAGGGTTGAAGCTTTCTTT. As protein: CASSSPGVRVEAFF.

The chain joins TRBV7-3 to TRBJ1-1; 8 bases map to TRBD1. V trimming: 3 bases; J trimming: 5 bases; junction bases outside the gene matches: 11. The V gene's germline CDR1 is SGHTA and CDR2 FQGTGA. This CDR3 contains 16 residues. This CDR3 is CASSLSQDRGETEAFF. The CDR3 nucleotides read TGTGCCAGCAGCTTGTCCCAAGACAGGGGCGAGACTGAAGCTTTCTTT.

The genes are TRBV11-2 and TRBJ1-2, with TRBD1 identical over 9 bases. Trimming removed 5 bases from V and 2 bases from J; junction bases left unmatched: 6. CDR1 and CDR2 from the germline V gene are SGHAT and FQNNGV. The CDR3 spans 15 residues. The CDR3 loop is CASSPGTGINYGYTF. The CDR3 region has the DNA TGTGCCAGCAGCCCGGGGACAGGGATCAACTATGGCTACACCTTC.

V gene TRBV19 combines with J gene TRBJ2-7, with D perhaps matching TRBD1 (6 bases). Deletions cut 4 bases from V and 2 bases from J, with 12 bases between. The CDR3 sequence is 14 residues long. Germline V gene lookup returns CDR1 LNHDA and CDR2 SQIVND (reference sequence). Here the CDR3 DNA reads TGTGCCAGTAGTACCACCGGGACACCCTACGAGCAGTACTTC. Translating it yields CASSTTGTPYEQYF.

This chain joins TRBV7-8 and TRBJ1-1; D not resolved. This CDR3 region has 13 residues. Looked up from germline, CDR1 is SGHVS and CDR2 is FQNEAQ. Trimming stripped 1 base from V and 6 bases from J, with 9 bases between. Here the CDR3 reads CASSLGPFSEAFF. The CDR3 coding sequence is TGTGCCAGCAGCTTAGGACCGTTCTCTGAAGCTTTCTTT.

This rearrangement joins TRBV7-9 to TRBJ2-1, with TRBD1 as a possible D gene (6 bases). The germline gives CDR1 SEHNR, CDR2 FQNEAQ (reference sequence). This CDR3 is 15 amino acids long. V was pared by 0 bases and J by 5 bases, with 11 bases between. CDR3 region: CASSLAQGQHNEQFF. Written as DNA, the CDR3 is TGTGCCAGCAGCTTAGCGCAAGGACAGCACAATGAGCAGTTCTTC.

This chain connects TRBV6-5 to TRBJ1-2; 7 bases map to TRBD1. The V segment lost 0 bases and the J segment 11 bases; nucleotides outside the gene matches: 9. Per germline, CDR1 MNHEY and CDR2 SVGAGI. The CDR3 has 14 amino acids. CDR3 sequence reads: CASSYSRDSREYTF. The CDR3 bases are TGTGCCAGCAGTTACTCCCGGGACAGCCGGGAATACACCTTC.

The CDR3 region is CASSLGDPLSYEQYF. The DNA of the CDR3 is TGCGCCAGCAGCTTGGGGGACCCTCTCTCCTACGAGCAGTACTTC. The chain is built from TRBV5-1 and TRBJ2-7; D is perhaps TRBD1 or TRBD2 (5 bases each). V gave up 0 bases and J gave up 0 bases, with 10 bases separating them. CDR1 SGHRS and CDR2 YFSETQ come from the germline V gene. The CDR3 runs to 15 residues.

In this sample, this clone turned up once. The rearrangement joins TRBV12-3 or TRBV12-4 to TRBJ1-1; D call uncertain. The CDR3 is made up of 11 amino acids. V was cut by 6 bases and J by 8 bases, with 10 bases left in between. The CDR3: CASSGPGEAFF. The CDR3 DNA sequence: TGTGCCAGCAGCGGACCCGGAGAAGCTTTCTTT.